This T cell receptor (beta chain) was captured by sequencing in a study of T-cell memory formation after mild COVID-19. V dropped 6 bases and J dropped 6 bases, with 15 bases sitting between them. Germline-derived CDR1 and CDR2 are MNHEY and SVGEGT. This CDR3 spans 13 amino acids. This clonotype was recorded many times. In TCRdb, the 5' RACE reads were re-called with MiXCR into one record per CDR3 protein. The data contain 300,000 to 400,000 distinct CDR3 sequences, approximately 29% of them singletons. Material for sequencing was PBMCs or a T cell subset sorted from them (not recorded which). This TCR was recovered from an adult woman who had mild COVID-19 (a few samples of this study predate the infection). Cell type and time point are not known. The chain combines TRBV6-2 or TRBV6-3 with TRBJ2-7; tentatively, D is TRBD2 (7 bases). The CDR3 nucleotides read TGTGCCAGCAGCGAGGGGGGGCGAGGCGAGCAGTACTTC. Translation gives CASSEGGRGEQYF.